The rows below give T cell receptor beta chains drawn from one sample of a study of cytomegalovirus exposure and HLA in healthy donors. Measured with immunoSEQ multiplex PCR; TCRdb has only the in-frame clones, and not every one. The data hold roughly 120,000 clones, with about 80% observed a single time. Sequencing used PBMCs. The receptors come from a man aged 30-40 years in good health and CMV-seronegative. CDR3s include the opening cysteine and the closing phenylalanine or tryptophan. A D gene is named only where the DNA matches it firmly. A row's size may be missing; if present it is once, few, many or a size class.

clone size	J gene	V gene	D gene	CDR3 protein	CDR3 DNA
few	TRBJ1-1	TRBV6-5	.	CASSRFSVAEAFF	TGTGCCAGCAGTCGGTTCTCCGTAGCTGAAGCTTTCTTT
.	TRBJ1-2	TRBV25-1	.	CASSEWGGGYTF	TGTGCCAGCAGTGAATGGGGGGGCGGCTACACCTTC
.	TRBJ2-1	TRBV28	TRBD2	CASSLAGEGSDEQFF	TGTGCCAGCAGCCTAGCGGGAGAGGGTAGCGATGAGCAGTTCTTC
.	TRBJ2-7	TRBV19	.	CASGETSYEQYF	TGTGCCAGCGGGGAGACCTCCTACGAGCAGTACTTC
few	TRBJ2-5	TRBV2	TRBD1	CASSNQGAYQETQYF	TGTGCCAGCAGTAATCAGGGGGCCTACCAAGAGACCCAGTACTTC
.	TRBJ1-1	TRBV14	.	CASSLTGGTEAFF	TGTGCCAGCAGCCTAACAGGAGGGACTGAAGCTTTCTTT
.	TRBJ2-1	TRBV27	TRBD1	CASSFTGVIYNEQFF	TGTGCCAGCAGTTTTACAGGGGTTATTTACAATGAGCAGTTCTTC
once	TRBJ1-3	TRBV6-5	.	CATKGGYSGNTIYF	TGTGCCACCAAAGGGGGTTACTCTGGAAACACCATATATTTT
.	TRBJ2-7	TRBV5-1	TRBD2	CASRDGLGFYEQYF	TGCGCCAGCAGGGACGGACTAGGGTTCTACGAGCAGTACTTC
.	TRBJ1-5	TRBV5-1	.	CASSLGPSSNQPQHF	TGCGCCAGCAGCTTGGGCCCTAGCAGCAATCAGCCCCAGCATTTT
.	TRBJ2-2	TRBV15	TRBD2	CATSSSGRGNTGELFF	TGTGCCACCAGCAGTAGCGGGAGGGGAAACACCGGGGAGCTGTTTTTT
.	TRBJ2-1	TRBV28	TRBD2	CASSANTGTSGGAVSPEQFF	TGTGCCAGCAGTGCTAACACCGGGACTAGCGGGGGGGCGGTTTCTCCTGAGCAGTTCTTC
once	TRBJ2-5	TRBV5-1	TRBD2	CASSLGPLGGETQYF	TGCGCCAGCAGCTTGGGGCCACTGGGAGGGGAGACCCAGTACTTC
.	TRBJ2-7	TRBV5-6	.	CASSPDRDYEQYF	TGTGCCAGCAGCCCGGACAGAGACTACGAGCAGTACTTC
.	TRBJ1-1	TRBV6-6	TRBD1	CASSDRQGRNTEAFF	TGTGCCAGCAGCGACCGACAGGGGCGGAACACTGAAGCTTTCTTT
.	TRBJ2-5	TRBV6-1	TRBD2	CASRALAGEGETQYF	TGTGCCAGCAGAGCCCTAGCGGGGGAAGGAGAGACCCAGTACTTC
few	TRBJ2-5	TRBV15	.	CATSRLLEPQYF	TGTGCCACCAGCAGACTACTCGAGCCCCAGTACTTC
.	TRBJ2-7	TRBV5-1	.	CASSTDRRDEQYF	TGCGCCAGCAGTACAGATCGGAGGGACGAGCAGTACTTC
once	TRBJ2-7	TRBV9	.	CASSPTQGAYEQYF	TGTGCCAGCAGCCCCACACAGGGAGCCTACGAGCAGTACTTC
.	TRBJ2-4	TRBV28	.	CASTPRSSAKNIQYF	TGTGCCAGCACCCCCCGTAGTTCGGCCAAAAACATTCAGTACTTC
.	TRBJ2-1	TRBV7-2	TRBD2	CASSLAWGGYNEQFF	TGTGCCAGCAGCTTAGCGTGGGGGGGGTACAATGAGCAGTTCTTC
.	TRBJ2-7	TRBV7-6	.	CASSLAPEGYEQYF	TGTGCCAGCAGCTTAGCGCCGGAGGGCTACGAGCAGTACTTC
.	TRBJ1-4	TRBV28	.	CASTRGGSNEKLFF	TGTGCCAGCACCCGAGGGGGTTCTAATGAAAAACTGTTTTTT
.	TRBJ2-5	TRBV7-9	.	CASRTTSEETQYF	TGTGCCAGCAGGACCACTAGTGAGGAGACCCAGTACTTC
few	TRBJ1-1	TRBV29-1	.	CSVDTGPTEAFF	TGCAGCGTTGACACAGGCCCCACTGAAGCTTTCTTT
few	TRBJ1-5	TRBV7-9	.	CASSFTGNQPQHF	TGTGCCAGCAGCTTCACGGGCAATCAGCCCCAGCATTTT
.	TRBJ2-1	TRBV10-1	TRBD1	CASSESQDRVRNEQFF	TGCGCCAGCAGCGAGTCACAGGACAGGGTACGAAATGAGCAGTTCTTC
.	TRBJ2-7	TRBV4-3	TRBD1	CASSQDTGTGEEQYF	TGCGCCAGCAGCCAAGACACCGGGACAGGGGAGGAGCAGTACTTC
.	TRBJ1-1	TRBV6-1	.	CASSERGGRANTEAFF	TGTGCCAGCAGTGAAAGGGGCGGCAGGGCGAACACTGAAGCTTTCTTT
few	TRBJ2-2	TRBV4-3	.	CASSQLGVNTGELFF	TGCGCCAGCAGCCAGCTAGGGGTGAACACCGGGGAGCTGTTTTTT
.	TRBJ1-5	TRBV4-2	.	CASSQDAAAAISNQPQHF	TGTGCCAGCAGCCAAGATGCGGCGGCAGCTATCAGCAATCAGCCCCAGCATTTT
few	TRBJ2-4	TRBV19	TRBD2	CASSQGREAKNIQYF	TGTGCCAGTAGCCAAGGGAGGGAGGCCAAAAACATTCAGTACTTC
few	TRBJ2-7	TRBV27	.	CASSLGPKALEEQYF	TGTGCCAGCAGTTTAGGCCCAAAAGCGTTGGAAGAGCAGTACTTC
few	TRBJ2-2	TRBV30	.	CAWDGSGFTGELFF	TGTGCCTGGGATGGCTCGGGATTCACCGGGGAGCTGTTTTTT
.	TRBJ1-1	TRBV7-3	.	CASSFGPGENTEAFF	TGTGCCAGCAGCTTCGGGCCCGGGGAGAACACTGAAGCTTTCTTT
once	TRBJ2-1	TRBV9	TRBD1	CASSTRQGARNEQFF	TGTGCCAGCAGCACCAGACAGGGGGCTAGGAATGAGCAGTTCTTC
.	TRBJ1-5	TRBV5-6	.	CASSLGGVQPQHF	TGTGCCAGCAGCTTGGGGGGGGTTCAGCCCCAGCATTTT
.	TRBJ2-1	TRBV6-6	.	CASSDRVSEQFF	TGTGCCAGCAGCGACCGGGTCTCTGAGCAGTTCTTC
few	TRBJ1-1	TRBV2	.	CASSGQGRPSEAFF	TGTGCCAGCAGTGGTCAGGGCCGGCCTTCCGAAGCTTTCTTT
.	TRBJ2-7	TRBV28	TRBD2	CASRTRTSGSHEQYF	TGTGCCAGCAGGACTCGGACTAGCGGGAGCCACGAGCAGTACTTC
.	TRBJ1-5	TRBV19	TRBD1	CASTFSPTGGSNQPQHF	TGTGCCAGTACCTTTTCCCCGACAGGGGGGAGCAATCAGCCCCAGCATTTT
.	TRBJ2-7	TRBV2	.	CASSEYLEQYF	TGTGCCAGCAGTGAATATTTGGAGCAGTACTTC
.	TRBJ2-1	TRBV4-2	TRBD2	CASSRAGVEQFF	TGTGCCAGCAGCCGAGCGGGGGTTGAGCAGTTCTTC
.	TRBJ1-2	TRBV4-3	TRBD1	CASSHRQGDGGYTF	TGCGCCAGCAGCCACAGACAGGGGGACGGGGGCTACACCTTC
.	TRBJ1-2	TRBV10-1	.	CASSESFSLDRAKTF	TGCGCCAGCAGTGAGTCGTTTTCTTTAGACCGAGCGAAGACCTTC
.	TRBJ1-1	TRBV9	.	CASSGDRFLNTEAFF	TGTGCCAGCAGCGGTGACAGGTTCTTGAACACTGAAGCTTTCTTT
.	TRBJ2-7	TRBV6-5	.	CASGGSHEQYF	TGTGCCAGCGGGGGGTCCCACGAGCAGTACTTC
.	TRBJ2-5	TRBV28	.	CASSQPGDTLQETQYF	TGTGCCAGCAGCCAACCCGGGGACACGCTTCAAGAGACCCAGTACTTC
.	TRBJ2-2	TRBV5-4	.	CASSSTNTGELFF	TGTGCCAGCAGCTCAACGAACACCGGGGAGCTGTTTTTT
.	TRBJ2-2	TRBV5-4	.	CASSPYTGELFF	TGTGCCAGCAGCCCGTACACCGGGGAGCTGTTTTTT
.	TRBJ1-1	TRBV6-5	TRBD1	CASSYGQGNTEAFF	TGTGCCAGCAGTTACGGACAGGGGAACACTGAAGCTTTCTTT
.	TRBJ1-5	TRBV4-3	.	CASSGTRQTPQHF	TGCGCCAGCAGCGGGACAAGACAAACGCCCCAGCATTTT
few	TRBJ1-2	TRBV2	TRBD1	CASSRPGQGKYGYTF	TGTGCCAGCAGTAGACCGGGACAGGGGAAGTACGGCTACACCTTC
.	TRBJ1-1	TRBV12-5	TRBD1	CASGWTGSNTEAFF	TGTGCTAGTGGTTGGACAGGGTCCAACACTGAAGCTTTCTTT
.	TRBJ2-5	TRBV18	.	CASSQVTAQETQYF	TGTGCCAGCTCACAGGTTACAGCACAAGAGACCCAGTACTTC
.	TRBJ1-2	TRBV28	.	CASQGPTNYGYTF	TGTGCCAGTCAGGGGCCAACTAACTATGGCTACACCTTC
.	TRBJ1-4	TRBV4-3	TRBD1	CASSLDRVEHEKLFF	TGCGCCAGCAGCCTTGACAGGGTAGAGCATGAAAAACTGTTTTTT